This T cell receptor (beta chain) was retrieved from a study of OX40 agonist ivuxolimab in advanced cancers. Study information: The treatment was a fully human IgG2 OX40 agonist, ivuxolimab. Notes on the study in general: Which antigen the expanded peripheral T cells recognized is unknown.

The data were produced by immunoSEQ multiplex PCR, yet TCRdb's version contains in-frame clones alone and is incomplete. Of about 82,000 clones detected, 90% to 95% appear once; the ten largest clones hold approximately 2.4%. V shed 2 bases and J 7 bases; nucleotides not matched to a gene: 12. From germline, CDR1 is MNHEY and CDR2 SVGAGI. The CDR3 is 16 residues long. Concerning this clone itself: The antigen is not known.

This clonotype originated in an adult with an advanced solid tumor such as melanoma, head and neck, liver or kidney cancer. The sequencing here drew on CD4+ or CD8+ T cells sorted from blood, taken in a trial of the OX40 agonist ivuxolimab. This sequence joins TRBV6-5 and TRBJ2-7; TRBD1 agrees at 9 bases. As DNA, the CDR3 is TGTGCCAGCAGTTACGCGGGGACAGGGATGGCGAGTGAGCAGTACTTC. Amino acid sequence: CASSYAGTGMASEQYF.